The 6 T cell receptor beta chains below were found in one sample sequenced in a study of T cell responses to AZD1222 COVID-19 vaccine. Repertoires were generated with immunoSEQ multiplex PCR, while TCRdb's copy carries only in-frame clones and drops some. Here the sample spans roughly 77,000 clones, 80% to 95% being singletons. This sample comprised peripheral blood, obtained 28 days after the second AZD1222 dose. The receptors stem from an adult who received the AZD1222 COVID-19 vaccine.

V gene TRBV11-2 combines with J gene TRBJ1-2, with D unresolved. The V gene's germline CDR1 is SGHAT and CDR2 FQNNGV. Trimming pared 1 base from V and 6 bases from J, leaving 9 bases between. This CDR3 is 13 amino acids long. In DNA, the CDR3 is TGTGCCAGCAGCTTAGCACCCGGGGATGGCTACACCTTC. It specifies CASSLAPGDGYTF.

The chain employs TRBV9 and TRBJ1-5, with D perhaps TRBD1 (6 bases). Germline lookup yields CDR1 SGDLS and CDR2 YYNGEE. The CDR3 length is 15 residues. V lost 0 bases, J lost 7 bases, and 14 bases lay in between. The CDR3 sequence: CASSVGGGWGQPQHF. DNA for the CDR3: TGTGCCAGCAGCGTAGGTGGGGGCTGGGGCCAGCCCCAGCATTTT.

The chain uses TRBV19 and TRBJ1-2; 7 nucleotides align to TRBD1. Unmatched junction bases numbered 12, after V lost 10 bases and J lost 4 bases. Germline V gives CDR1 LNHDA, CDR2 SQIVND (reference sequence). The CDR3 runs 14 residues. DNA of the CDR3: TGTGCCACCCTCCCAGACAGGGATTTCTATGGCTACACCTTC. Translated: CATLPDRDFYGYTF.

In this sample, this clone turned up a few times. The chain uses TRBV6-6 and TRBJ1-1, with TRBD1 as a possible D gene (6 bases). CDR3 size: 12 residues. The V end lost 10 bases, the J end lost 6 bases, and 15 bases lay between the germline ends. Germline V gene sequence: CDR1 MNHNY, CDR2 SVGAGI (reference sequence). The CDR3 DNA is TGTGCCACCTCGGGGGGGGGCGCTGAAGCTTTCTTT. Protein: CATSGGGAEAFF.

The rearrangement joins TRBV7-9 to TRBJ1-4; D is unclear. The V and J ends lost 3 bases and 7 bases respectively, with 6 bases between them. Germline V gives CDR1 SEHNR, CDR2 FQNEAQ (reference sequence). This CDR3 is 12 amino acids long. The CDR3 bases are TGTGCCAGCAGCTTGTGGGCTGAAAAACTGTTTTTT. Translation gives CASSLWAEKLFF.

The chain couples TRBV29-1 to TRBJ2-7; D uncertain. The CDR3 is 10 amino acids. With 3 bases removed from V and 6 bases from J, the gap between germline ends came to 6 bases. CDR1 is SQVTM, CDR2 ANQGSEA, per germline. This CDR3 is CSVDSGEQYF. CDR3 nucleotide sequence: TGCAGCGTTGACTCCGGCGAGCAGTACTTC.